Shown below are 18 T cell receptor beta chains from a single sample sequenced in a study of T-cell reconstitution after alpha-beta-depleted transplantation in children. Library preparation (for TCRbeta) was performed with unique molecular identifiers. TCRdb re-derived calls from the PCR reads in MiXCR, one entry per CDR3 protein. In the table there are about 980,000 distinct CDR3 sequences, about 26% of which are singletons. Specimen: PBMCs, mostly from graft donor cells, collected 360 days after TCRalphabeta/CD19-depleted stem cell transplant. The receptors come from a boy under three years old who had a stem cell transplant for SCID, so the T cells may come from the graft donor.

The chain carries TRBV6-1 and TRBJ1-6; D is ambiguous. The germline gives CDR1 MNHNS, CDR2 SASEGT. V was pared by 8 bases and J by 2 bases, with 13 bases between. The CDR3 has 15 residues. The CDR3 is CASGSSRAYNSPLHF. In DNA form, the CDR3 reads TGTGCCAGCGGGTCCTCAAGGGCCTATAATTCACCCCTCCACTTT.

The chain employs TRBV21-1 and TRBJ1-5; whether TRBD1, the table's D call, matches the DNA was not checked. TRBV21-1 is described as a pseudogene. The CDR3 length is 18 residues. The CDR3 loop is CASSNSGDREVSNQPQHF. Here the CDR3 DNA reads TGTGCCAGCAGCAACTCTGGGGACAGGGAGGTTAGCAATCAGCCCCAGCATTTT.

At least ten counts were recorded for this clonotype. V and J are TRBV7-9 and TRBJ2-1; possibly TRBD2 for D (7 bases). CDR1 and CDR2 (germline): SEHNR, FQNEAQ (reference sequence). Trimming left V 3 bases short and J 4 bases short, with 19 bases between. This CDR3 comprises 17 residues. The CDR3: CASSLGWAGAQYNEQFF. The CDR3 coding sequence is TGTGCCAGCAGCTTGGGATGGGCGGGGGCGCAGTACAATGAGCAGTTCTTC.

The chain combines TRBV4-1 with TRBJ2-3; 9 bases fit TRBD2. This CDR3 is built from 16 residues. From germline, CDR1 is MGHRA and CDR2 YSYEKL. V was pared by 3 bases and J by 1 base, with 5 bases of the junction left unmatched. The CDR3 loop is CASSHPPSGGTDTQYF. In DNA, the CDR3 is TGCGCCAGCAGCCACCCACCTAGCGGGGGCACAGATACGCAGTATTTT.

The genes are TRBV20-1 and TRBJ2-2, with D perhaps TRBD1 (6 bases). The CDR3 is made up of 13 amino acids. Deletions cut 2 bases from V and 5 bases from J, with 9 bases between. Per the germline V gene, CDR1 is DFQATT and CDR2 is SNEGSKA (reference sequence). The CDR3 loop reads CSARPTGTGELFF. In nucleotides, the CDR3 is TGCAGTGCTAGACCAACAGGGACCGGGGAGCTGTTTTTT.

In its sample, this clonotype was seen a few times. The chain joins TRBV5-1 to TRBJ2-2, with TRBD1 matching over 10 bases. This CDR3 is built from 16 residues. The junction had 7 bases not matched to a gene; V was cut back by 3 bases and J by 5 bases. Germline CDR1 SGHRS, CDR2 YFSETQ. The CDR3 region is CASSSSGTGETGELFF. The CDR3 DNA follows: TGCGCCAGCAGCTCCTCCGGGACAGGGGAGACCGGGGAGCTGTTTTTT.

The chain recombines TRBV5-1 with TRBJ2-7; TRBD1 agrees at 10 bases. J lost 1 base, V lost 4 bases, and 5 bases had no gene match. Germline V lookup: CDR1 SGHRS, CDR2 YFSETQ. The CDR3 runs 15 residues. CDR3 sequence: CASSRGTGDSYEQYF. CDR3 nucleotide sequence: TGCGCCAGCAGCAGAGGGACAGGGGATTCCTACGAGCAGTACTTC.

Only a few counts were recorded for this clonotype. V gene TRBV12-3 or TRBV12-4 combines with J gene TRBJ1-2; TRBD1 is a possible D gene (5 bases). V shed 6 bases and J shed 1 base, with 15 bases lying between them. CDR3 length: 15 residues. The CDR3 here is CASSLPGRVNYGYTF. In DNA, the CDR3 is TGTGCCAGCAGCTTACCGGGACGGGTTAACTATGGCTACACCTTC.

The CDR3 loop reads CASSFYDEQYF. DNA for the CDR3: TGTGCCAGCAGCTTCTACGACGAGCAGTACTTC. This chain connects TRBV7-2 to TRBJ2-7, with no clear D. V shed 3 bases and J shed 5 bases, with 5 bases lying between them. The germline V gene encodes CDR1 SGHTA and CDR2 FQGNSA. The CDR3 is 11 residues long.

This chain uses TRBV27 with TRBJ1-5, with D possibly matching TRBD1 (6 bases). Trimming shortened V by 8 bases and J by 2 bases, and 25 bases separated the two germline ends. In germline, CDR1 is MNHEY, CDR2 SMNVEV (reference sequence). CDR3 length equals 18 residues. The chain's CDR3 is CASCPGSRGQIGNQPQHF. DNA for the CDR3: TGTGCCAGCTGCCCTGGGAGTCGGGGGCAGATTGGCAATCAGCCCCAGCATTTT.

The chain has TRBV20-1 and TRBJ2-3, with D uncertain. CDR3 size: 13 residues. The germline V gene encodes CDR1 DFQATT and CDR2 SNEGSKA (reference sequence). The CDR3 DNA follows: TGCAGACCTCATAGCCAGGGCACAGATACGCAGTATTTT. It specifies CRPHSQGTDTQYF.

CDR3 coding DNA: TGCAGTGCTACCGGTGGGACAGCGTTCTACGAGCAGTACTTC. This encodes CSATGGTAFYEQYF. The chain joins TRBV20-1 to TRBJ2-7; 7 bases match TRBD1. From germline, CDR1 is DFQATT and CDR2 SNEGSKA (reference sequence). J was trimmed by 3 bases and V by 4 bases; bases with no gene match: 9. The CDR3 totals 14 residues.

This clonotype was seen more than once but under ten times. The chain's CDR3 is CASSPRPGPTYEQYF. In DNA form, the CDR3 reads TGTGCCAGCAGCCCTCGTCCGGGCCCGACCTACGAGCAGTACTTC. The chain recombines TRBV5-5 with TRBJ2-7; D not resolved. Per germline, CDR1 SGHKS and CDR2 YYEKEE (reference sequence). Trimming removed 4 bases from V and 2 bases from J, with 16 bases in between. The CDR3 is 15 residues long.

The chain is built from TRBV5-6 and TRBJ1-4, with 10 bases aligning to TRBD1. The J segment lost 5 bases and the V segment lost 3 bases, leaving 7 bases of the junction unmatched. The CDR3 loop spans 16 amino acids. Germline values: CDR1 SGHDT, CDR2 YYEEEE. The CDR3: CASSWGQGTFNEKLFF. CDR3 sequence (DNA): TGTGCCAGCAGCTGGGGACAGGGGACCTTCAATGAAAAACTGTTTTTT.

The chain is built from TRBV18 and TRBJ1-3; D is unresolved. The germline CDR1 and CDR2 sequences are KGHSH and LQKENI. V was cut by 0 bases and J by 2 bases, with 11 bases left in between. This CDR3 comprises 16 residues. The CDR3 here is CASSPPVPNPGNTIYF. The CDR3, as DNA: TGTGCCAGCTCACCACCAGTTCCAAACCCTGGAAACACCATATATTTT. Variable domain in full (rest from reference TRBV18 and TRBJ1-3): NAGVMQNPRHLVRRRGQEARLRCSPMKGHSHVYWYRQLPEEGLKFMVYLQKENIIDESGMPKERFSAEFPKEGPSILRIQQVVRGDSAAYFCASSPPVPNPGNTIYFGEGSWLTVV.

The chain's CDR3 is CASSPPGTPREQYF. CDR3 nucleotide sequence: TGCGCCAGCAGCCCGCCAGGGACCCCTCGCGAGCAGTACTTC. The chain employs TRBV5-1 and TRBJ2-7; D may be TRBD1 or TRBD2 (5 bases each). The V end was cut by 4 bases, the J end by 6 bases, with 17 bases between. CDR1 is SGHRS, CDR2 YFSETQ, per germline. This CDR3 spans 14 amino acids.

This clonotype was found a few times. The chain links TRBV10-3 to TRBJ1-2; D is undetermined. Germline V gene data show CDR1 as ENHRY and CDR2 as SYGVKD. Between the trimmed V and J ends, which lost 0 bases and 7 bases, there was a span of 9 bases. The CDR3 is made up of 13 amino acids. For the CDR3, the DNA is TGTGCCATCAGTGAGTCGATGGGGTCTGGCTACACCTTC. This encodes CAISESMGSGYTF.

The V call is TRBV27, the J call TRBJ2-5, with TRBD1 matching over 10 bases. J was trimmed by 3 bases and V by 2 bases; bases with no gene match: 3. CDR1 MNHEY and CDR2 SMNVEV come from the germline V gene (reference sequence). The CDR3 runs 15 residues. The CDR3 DNA follows: TGTGCCAGCAGTTTACTGGGGACAGGGGAAGAGACCCAGTACTTC. Its protein is CASSLLGTGEETQYF.